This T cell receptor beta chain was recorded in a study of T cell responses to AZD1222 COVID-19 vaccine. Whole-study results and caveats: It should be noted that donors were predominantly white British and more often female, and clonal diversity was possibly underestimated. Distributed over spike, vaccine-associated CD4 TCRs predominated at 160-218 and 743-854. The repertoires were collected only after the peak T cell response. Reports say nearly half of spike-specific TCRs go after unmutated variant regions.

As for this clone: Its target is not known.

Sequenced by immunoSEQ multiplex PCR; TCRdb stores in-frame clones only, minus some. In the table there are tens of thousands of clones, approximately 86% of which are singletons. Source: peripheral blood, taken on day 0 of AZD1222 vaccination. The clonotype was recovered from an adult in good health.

The CDR3 DNA follows: TGTGCCAGCAGCTTTCACGGTAGCGGGGGCTATGAGCAGTTCTTC. It specifies CASSFHGSGGYEQFF. The genes are TRBV7-2 and TRBJ2-1; 9 bases match TRBD2. The V and J ends lost 3 bases and 8 bases, in that order; junction bases with no gene match: 8. Per germline, CDR1 SGHTA and CDR2 FQGNSA. The CDR3 totals 15 residues.